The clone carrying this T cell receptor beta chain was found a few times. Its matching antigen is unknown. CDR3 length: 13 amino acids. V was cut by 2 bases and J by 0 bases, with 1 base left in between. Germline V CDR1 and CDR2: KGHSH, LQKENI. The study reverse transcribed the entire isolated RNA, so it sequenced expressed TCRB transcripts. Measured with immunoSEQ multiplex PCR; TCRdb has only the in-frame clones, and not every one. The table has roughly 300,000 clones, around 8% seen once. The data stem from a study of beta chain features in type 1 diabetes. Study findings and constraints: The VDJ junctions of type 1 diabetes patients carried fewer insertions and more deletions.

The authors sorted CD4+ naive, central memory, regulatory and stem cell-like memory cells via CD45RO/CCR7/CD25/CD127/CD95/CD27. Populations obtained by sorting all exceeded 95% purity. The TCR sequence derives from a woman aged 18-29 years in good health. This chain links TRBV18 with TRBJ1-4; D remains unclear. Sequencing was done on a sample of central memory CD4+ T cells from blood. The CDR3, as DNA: TGTGCCAGCTCACCAGCAACTAATGAAAAACTGTTTTTT. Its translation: CASSPATNEKLFF.